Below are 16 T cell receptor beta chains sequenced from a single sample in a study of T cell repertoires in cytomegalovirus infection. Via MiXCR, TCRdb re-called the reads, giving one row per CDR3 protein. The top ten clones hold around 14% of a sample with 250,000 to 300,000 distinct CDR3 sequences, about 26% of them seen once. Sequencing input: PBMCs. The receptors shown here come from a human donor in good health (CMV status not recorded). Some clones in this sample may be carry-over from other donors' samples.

CDR3 region: CASGDSDQETQYF. CDR3 nucleotides: TGCGCCAGCGGTGACAGCGACCAAGAGACCCAGTACTTC. The chain has TRBV5-1 and TRBJ2-5, with D tentatively TRBD1 (5 bases). Germline V gene data show CDR1 as SGHRS and CDR2 as YFSETQ. V was cut by 7 bases and J by 0 bases, with 10 bases left in between. The CDR3 sequence is 13 residues long.

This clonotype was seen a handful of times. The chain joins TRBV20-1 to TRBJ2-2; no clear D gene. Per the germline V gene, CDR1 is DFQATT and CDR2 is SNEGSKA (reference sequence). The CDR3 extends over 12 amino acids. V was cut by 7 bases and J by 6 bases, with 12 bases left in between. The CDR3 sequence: CSGSRGAGELFF. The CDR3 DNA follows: TGCAGTGGCTCACGAGGTGCCGGGGAGCTGTTTTTT.

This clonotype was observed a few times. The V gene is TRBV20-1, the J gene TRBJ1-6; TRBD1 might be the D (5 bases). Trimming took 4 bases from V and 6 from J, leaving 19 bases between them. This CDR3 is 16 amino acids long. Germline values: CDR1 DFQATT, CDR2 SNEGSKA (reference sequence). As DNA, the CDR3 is TGCAGTGCTAAACCACCGAGGCAGGGAAGTAATTCACCCCTCCACTTT. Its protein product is CSAKPPRQGSNSPLHF.

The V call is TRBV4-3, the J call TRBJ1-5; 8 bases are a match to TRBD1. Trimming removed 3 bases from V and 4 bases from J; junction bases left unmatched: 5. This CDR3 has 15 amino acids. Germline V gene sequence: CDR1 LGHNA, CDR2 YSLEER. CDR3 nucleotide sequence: TGCGCCAGCAGCCAGGACAGGGTGGCAAATCAGCCCCAGCATTTT. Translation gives CASSQDRVANQPQHF.

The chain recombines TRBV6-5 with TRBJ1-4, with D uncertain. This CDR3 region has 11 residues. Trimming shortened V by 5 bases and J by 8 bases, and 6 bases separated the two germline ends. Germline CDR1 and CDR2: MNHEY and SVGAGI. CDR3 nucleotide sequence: TGTGCCAGCAGTCCTGGCGAAAAACTGTTTTTT. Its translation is CASSPGEKLFF.

The CDR3 is CASSLTDRGTEQFF. Written as DNA, the CDR3 is TGCGCCAGCAGCCTCACGGACAGGGGGACCGAGCAGTTCTTC. The chain employs TRBV5-1 and TRBJ2-1, with 10 bases fitting TRBD1. Germline values: CDR1 SGHRS, CDR2 YFSETQ. With V trimmed by 4 bases and J by 10 bases, 8 bases remained unmatched. This CDR3 is built from 14 residues.

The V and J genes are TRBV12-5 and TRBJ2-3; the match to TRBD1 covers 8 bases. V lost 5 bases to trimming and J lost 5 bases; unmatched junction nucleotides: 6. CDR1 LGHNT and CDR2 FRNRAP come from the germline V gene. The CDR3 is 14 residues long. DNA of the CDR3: TGTGCTAGTGGTCGCAGGGGGCATGAAGATACGCAGTATTTT. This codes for CASGRRGHEDTQYF. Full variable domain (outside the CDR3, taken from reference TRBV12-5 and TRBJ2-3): DARVTQTPRHKVTEMGQEVTMRCQPILGHNTVFWYRQTMMQGLELLAYFRNRAPLDDSGMPKDRFSAEMPDATLATLKIQPSEPRDSAVYFCASGRRGHEDTQYFGPGTRLTVL.

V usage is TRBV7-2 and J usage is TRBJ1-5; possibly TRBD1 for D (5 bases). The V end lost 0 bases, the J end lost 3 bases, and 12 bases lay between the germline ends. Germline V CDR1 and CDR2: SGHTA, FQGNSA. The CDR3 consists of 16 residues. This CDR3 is CASSLAGTGVNQPQHF. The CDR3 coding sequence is TGTGCCAGCAGCTTAGCAGGGACGGGAGTCAATCAGCCCCAGCATTTT.

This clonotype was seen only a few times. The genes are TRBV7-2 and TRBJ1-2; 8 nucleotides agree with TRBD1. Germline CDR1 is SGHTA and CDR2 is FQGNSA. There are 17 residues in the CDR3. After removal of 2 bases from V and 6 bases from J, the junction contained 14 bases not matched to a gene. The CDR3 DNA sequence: TGTGCCAGCAGCTTATTTCCAGGGGGCGCCTCCCTTGATGGCTACACCTTC. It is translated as CASSLFPGGASLDGYTF.

CDR3 in amino acids: CASSSIKKGGTEAFF. The DNA for the CDR3 is TGCGCCAGCAGTTCAATCAAGAAGGGAGGCACTGAAGCTTTCTTT. The J gene is TRBJ1-1, the V gene TRBV23-1; D unresolved. Being an ORF, TRBV23-1 has a function that is uncertain. CDR3 length: 15 residues. Between the trimmed V and J ends, which lost 5 bases and 4 bases, there was a span of 17 bases.

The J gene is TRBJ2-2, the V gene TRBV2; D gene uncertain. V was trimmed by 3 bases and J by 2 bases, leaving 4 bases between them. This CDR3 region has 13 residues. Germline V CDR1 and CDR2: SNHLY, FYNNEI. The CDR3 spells CASSEINTGELFF. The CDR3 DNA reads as TGTGCCAGCAGTGAGATTAACACCGGGGAGCTGTTTTTT.

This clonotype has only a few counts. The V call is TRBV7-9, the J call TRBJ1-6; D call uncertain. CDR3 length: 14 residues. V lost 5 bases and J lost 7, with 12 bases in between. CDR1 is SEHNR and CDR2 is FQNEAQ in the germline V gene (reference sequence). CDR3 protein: CASSPRKGNSPLHF. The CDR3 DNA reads TGTGCCAGCAGCCCCAGGAAAGGAAATTCACCCCTCCACTTT.

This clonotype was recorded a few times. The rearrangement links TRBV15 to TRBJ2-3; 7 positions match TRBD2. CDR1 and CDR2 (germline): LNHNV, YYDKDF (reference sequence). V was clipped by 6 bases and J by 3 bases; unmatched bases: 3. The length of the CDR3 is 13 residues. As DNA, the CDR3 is TGTGCCACCAGGTCAGCGGGAACAGATACGCAGTATTTT. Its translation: CATRSAGTDTQYF. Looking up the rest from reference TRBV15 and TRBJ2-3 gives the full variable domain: DAMVIQNPRYQVTQFGKPVTLSCSQTLNHNVMYWYQQKSSQAPKLLFHYYDKDFNNEADTPDNFQSRRPNTSFCFLDIRSPGLGDTAMYLCATRSAGTDTQYFGPGTRLTVL.

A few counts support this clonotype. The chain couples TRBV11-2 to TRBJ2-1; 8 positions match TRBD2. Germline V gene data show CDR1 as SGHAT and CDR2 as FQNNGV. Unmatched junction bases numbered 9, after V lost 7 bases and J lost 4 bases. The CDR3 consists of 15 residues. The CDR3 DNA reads TGTGCCAGCACCCCGGGACTAGGGACTTACAATGAGCAGTTCTTC. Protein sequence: CASTPGLGTYNEQFF. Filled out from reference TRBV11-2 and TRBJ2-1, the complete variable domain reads EAGVAQSPRYKIIEKRQSVAFWCNPISGHATLYWYQQILGQGPKLLIQFQNNGVVDDSQLPKDRFSAERLKGVDSTLKIQPAKLEDSAVYLCASTPGLGTYNEQFFGPGTRLTVL.

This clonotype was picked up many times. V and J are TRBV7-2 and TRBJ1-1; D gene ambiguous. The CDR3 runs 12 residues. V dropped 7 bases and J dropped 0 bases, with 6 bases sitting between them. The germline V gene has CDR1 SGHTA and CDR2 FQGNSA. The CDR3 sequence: CASMVMNTEAFF. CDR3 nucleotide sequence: TGTGCCAGCATGGTCATGAACACTGAAGCTTTCTTT.

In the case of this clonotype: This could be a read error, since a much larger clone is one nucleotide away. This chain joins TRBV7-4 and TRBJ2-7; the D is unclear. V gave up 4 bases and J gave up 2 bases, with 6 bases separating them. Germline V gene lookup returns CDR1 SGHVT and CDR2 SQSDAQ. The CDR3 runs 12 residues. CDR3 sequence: CASSWQAYEQYV. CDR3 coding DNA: TGTGCCAGCAGCTGGCAGGCCTACGAGCAGTACGTC.